Reported below is one T cell receptor (beta chain). The sample originates from a study of regulatory T cells in long-lasting Graves disease. Time point denoted: persistent/refractory GD, antithyroid drugs over 5 years with positive TRAb. RNA extracted from PBMCs served as the sequencing template. iRepertoire HTBI primers and Arm-PCR of CDR3 regions built TCR beta libraries. Via MiXCR, TCRdb re-called the multiplex PCR reads, giving one row per CDR3 protein. The table lists 300,000 or so distinct CDR3 sequences, roughly a fifth of them singletons. Germline trimming cut 0 bases from V and 7 bases from J; bases unmatched to any gene: 7. The germline V gene encodes CDR1 MGHRA and CDR2 YSYEKL. The CDR3 contains 15 residues.

V is TRBV4-1 and J is TRBJ1-2; 8 bases line up with TRBD1. The material sequenced was peripheral blood mononuclear cells (PBMCs), taken when the disease was refractory, from a patient treated with antithyroid drugs. The TCR sequence derives from a female donor with Graves disease. The DNA for the CDR3 is TGCGCCAGCAGCCAAGAGGCGGACAGGGTGGGTGGCTACACCTTC. Protein sequence: CASSQEADRVGGYTF.